Each of the 27 T cell receptor beta chains below was sequenced from the same sample in a study of human T cells and chemical hapten exposure. TCRdb processed the 5' RACE reads anew with MiXCR; each CDR3 protein has one entry. Of about 120,000 distinct CDR3 sequences detected, approximately 20% appear once; the ten largest clones hold 2.5% to 3%. From whole blood left unfractionated, total RNA was extracted. The receptor source for this set is a human donor in good health.

The genes are TRBV7-8 and TRBJ2-6, with D perhaps TRBD2 (6 bases). The CDR3 spans 18 residues. V lost 5 bases to trimming and J lost 0 bases, with 17 bases between them. The germline CDR1 and CDR2 sequences are SGHVS and FQNEAQ. DNA for the CDR3: TGTGCCAGCAGCCTGACGGGACTTGATCTCTCTGGGGCCAACGTCCTGACTTTC. Translation: CASSLTGLDLSGANVLTF.

The rearrangement uses TRBV5-1 and TRBJ2-3; the match to TRBD2 covers 7 bases. The junction had 9 bases not matched to a gene; V was cut back by 6 bases and J by 5 bases. CDR3 length equals 14 residues. CDR1 is SGHRS and CDR2 is YFSETQ in the germline V gene. In nucleotides, the CDR3 is TGCGCCAGCAATGAGGGAGGGCCGGTAGATACGCAGTATTTT. It is translated as CASNEGGPVDTQYF.

This clonotype has only a few counts. The chain links TRBV28 to TRBJ2-5, with TRBD2 matching over 13 bases. This CDR3 is 16 amino acids long. In germline, CDR1 is MDHEN, CDR2 SYDVKM. With 4 bases clipped from V and 1 base from J, the junction kept 3 bases outside the gene matches. In nucleotides, the CDR3 is TGTGCCAGCAGTTGGGGGACTAGCGGGGTCCAAGAGACCCAGTACTTC. It specifies CASSWGTSGVQETQYF.

This clonotype showed up many times. The chain employs TRBV14 and TRBJ1-1; possible D gene TRBD1, 5 bases. The length of the CDR3 is 14 residues. Per the germline V gene, CDR1 is SGHDN and CDR2 is FVKESK. V lost 0 bases and J 6 bases, leaving 11 bases between the germline ends. CDR3: CASSQEIGGSEAFF. The CDR3 coding sequence is TGTGCCAGCAGCCAAGAAATCGGGGGATCTGAAGCTTTCTTT.

This sequence joins TRBV20-1 and TRBJ2-7, with 10 bases that match TRBD2. The junction had 15 bases not matched to a gene; V was cut back by 6 bases and J by 4 bases. Germline-derived CDR1 and CDR2 are DFQATT and SNEGSKA (reference sequence). This CDR3 spans 16 amino acids. CDR3 in DNA: TGCAGTGCCACTAGTCCCTCTAGCGGGAGAGCTTACGAGCAGTACTTC. Protein product: CSATSPSSGRAYEQYF.

The chain is built from TRBV4-1 and TRBJ2-6; D is uncertain. V was clipped by 7 bases and J by 0 bases, with 10 bases between them. The length of the CDR3 is 15 residues. The germline V gene has CDR1 MGHRA and CDR2 YSYEKL. DNA of the CDR3: TGCGCCAGCAACTCCCCTGGCTCTGGGGCCAACGTCCTGACTTTC. It translates to CASNSPGSGANVLTF.

This clonotype has more than one count but fewer than ten. The V and J genes are TRBV20-1 and TRBJ1-1; D not certain. Germline assignment: CDR1 DFQATT and CDR2 SNEGSKA (reference sequence). The CDR3 totals 15 residues. V gave up 6 bases and J gave up 1 base, with 18 bases separating them. This chain's CDR3 is CSARLPAGENTEAFF. CDR3 nucleotides: TGCAGTGCCAGGTTACCAGCCGGGGAGAACACTGAAGCTTTCTTT.

This chain connects TRBV12-3 or TRBV12-4 to TRBJ1-5; D not resolved. V lost 9 bases and J 0 bases, leaving 12 bases between the germline ends. The CDR3 spans 14 residues. Written as DNA, the CDR3 is TGTGCCAGTAGTCAGAGTTATAGCAATCAGCCCCAGCATTTT. Encoded protein: CASSQSYSNQPQHF.

This clonotype was seen only a few times. The CDR3 sequence is CASRGELTPNTGELFF. CDR3 coding DNA: TGTGCCAGCAGAGGAGAACTTACTCCGAACACCGGGGAGCTGTTTTTT. The rearrangement uses TRBV9 and TRBJ2-2, with D unresolved. The CDR3 consists of 16 residues. V lost 5 bases and J 0 bases, leaving 14 bases between the germline ends. Germline V gene lookup returns CDR1 SGDLS and CDR2 YYNGEE.

The chain couples TRBV5-4 to TRBJ1-1; D ambiguous. Trimming took off 0 bases at V and 4 bases at J, with 10 bases between the two ends. Looked up from germline, CDR1 is SGHNT and CDR2 is YYREEE (reference sequence). The length of the CDR3 is 14 residues. CDR3 DNA sequence: TGTGCCAGCAGCTTGGGCCTGGGAAGCACTGAAGCTTTCTTT. Its translation: CASSLGLGSTEAFF.

This clonotype was recorded a few times. The CDR3 sequence: CASSAQGTDTQYF. CDR3 nucleotide sequence: TGTGCCAGCAGCGCGCAGGGTACAGATACGCAGTATTTT. This chain joins TRBV9 and TRBJ2-3; a possible D gene is TRBD1 (5 bases). Germline loops: CDR1 SGDLS, CDR2 YYNGEE. The CDR3 covers 13 residues. Trimming removed 3 bases at V and 3 bases at J, with 8 bases between.

This clonotype has just a few counts. The chain combines TRBV3-1 with TRBJ2-1, with 8 bases fitting TRBD2. From germline, CDR1 is LGHDT and CDR2 YNNKEL (reference sequence). This CDR3 spans 15 amino acids. With 0 bases clipped from V and 6 bases from J, the junction kept 4 bases outside the gene matches. The CDR3 sequence is CASSQEGTRRNEQFF. CDR3 sequence (DNA): TGTGCCAGCAGCCAAGAGGGGACTAGACGCAATGAGCAGTTCTTC.

The table lists this clonotype with a few counts. The V gene is TRBV3-1, the J gene TRBJ2-7; D remains unclear. The germline V and J ends were trimmed by 3 bases and 9 bases, with 9 bases remaining between them. Germline CDR1 and CDR2: LGHDT and YNNKEL (reference sequence). CDR3 length: 11 amino acids. Written as DNA, the CDR3 is TGTGCCAGCAGCCAGAACAGTGGGCAGTACTTC. Its protein is CASSQNSGQYF.

V and J are TRBV29-1 and TRBJ2-1; 10 bases fit TRBD1. V lost 7 bases, J lost 9 bases, and 9 bases stayed unmatched. The CDR3 runs 13 residues. Germline CDR1 SQVTM, CDR2 ANQGSEA. The CDR3 protein is CSGVPGQGTEQFF. The CDR3 DNA sequence: TGCAGCGGCGTACCGGGACAGGGGACTGAGCAGTTCTTC.

The CDR3, as DNA: TGTGCCAGCGGAGAGGACAGGAAGAACACTGAAGCTTTCTTT. Its translation: CASGEDRKNTEAFF. The V gene is TRBV12-3 or TRBV12-4, the J gene TRBJ1-1; 7 bases fit TRBD1. Trimming removed 8 bases from V and 1 base from J; junction bases left unmatched: 7. The CDR3 covers 14 residues.

The chain links TRBV7-9 to TRBJ1-1; D not resolved. V shed 5 bases and J shed 1 base, with 5 bases lying between them. The CDR3 spans 12 residues. Germline loops: CDR1 SEHNR, CDR2 FQNEAQ (reference sequence). The CDR3 here is CASSRQNTEAFF. The CDR3 coding sequence is TGTGCCAGCAGCCGACAGAACACTGAAGCTTTCTTT.

This clonotype was recorded a few times. The chain employs TRBV4-2 and TRBJ2-3; 11 bases are shared with TRBD2. V gave up 4 bases and J gave up 4 bases; unmatched junction bases: 7. CDR1 LGHNA and CDR2 YNFKEQ come from the germline V gene. The CDR3 length is 16 residues. In DNA form, the CDR3 reads TGTGCCAGCAGCCGCCCACTAGCGGGAGAGGCAGATACGCAGTATTTT. Amino acid sequence: CASSRPLAGEADTQYF.

The genes are TRBV5-1 and TRBJ2-5, with D perhaps TRBD2 (6 bases). CDR3 size: 13 residues. Trimming removed 4 bases at V and 3 bases at J, with 10 bases between. Germline lookup yields CDR1 SGHRS and CDR2 YFSETQ. DNA of the CDR3: TGCGCCAGCAGCGGGAGGACAAAAGAGACCCAGTACTTC. Protein sequence: CASSGRTKETQYF.

This clonotype was seen only a few times. The chain recombines TRBV28 with TRBJ2-7; 12 bases align to TRBD2. V trimming: 8 bases; J trimming: 7 bases; junction bases outside the gene matches: 6. CDR1 is MDHEN, CDR2 SYDVKM, per germline. The CDR3 has 13 residues. The CDR3, as DNA: TGTGCCAGCCTAGCGGGAGGGCCGGAGGAGCAGTACTTC. This translates into CASLAGGPEEQYF.

There are a few counts of this clonotype. The rearrangement uses TRBV11-1 and TRBJ1-1; D gene unclear. This CDR3 contains 13 residues. Germline values: CDR1 SGHAT, CDR2 FQDESV (reference sequence). With 8 bases removed from V and 1 base from J, the gap between germline ends came to 11 bases. The CDR3 coding sequence is TGTGCCAGCGTTAGGAGGGAGAACACTGAAGCTTTCTTT. Its translation is CASVRRENTEAFF.

The chain recombines TRBV28 with TRBJ2-7; tentative D call: TRBD1 (6 bases). CDR1 is MDHEN and CDR2 is SYDVKM in the germline V gene. Trimming cost V 5 bases and J 10 bases, with 18 bases left between them. The CDR3 loop spans 13 amino acids. CDR3 residues: CASSLGARPKQYF. The CDR3 DNA sequence: TGTGCCAGCAGTCTGGGGGCTCGACCCAAACAGTACTTC.

This clonotype has more than one count but fewer than ten. The rearrangement joins TRBV7-6 to TRBJ1-3, with D possibly being TRBD1 (5 bases). V was cut by 3 bases and J by 0 bases, with 15 bases left in between. Germline V CDR1 and CDR2: SGHVS, FNYEAQ. The CDR3 extends over 17 amino acids. CDR3 sequence reads: CASSLAATGRSGNTIYF. The DNA for the CDR3 is TGTGCCAGCAGCTTGGCGGCCACGGGGCGCTCTGGAAACACCATATATTTT.

The chain links TRBV21-1 to TRBJ2-3; the table's D call TRBD2 went unverified against the DNA. TRBV21-1 is noted as a pseudogene. This CDR3 contains 15 residues. CDR3 bases: TGTGCCAGCATCCCCCTCCCGACAGCCCCAGATACGCAGTATTTT. As protein: CASIPLPTAPDTQYF.

The chain recombines TRBV14 with TRBJ1-5, with D unresolved. The CDR3 consists of 14 residues. V lost 1 base to trimming and J lost 10 bases, with 14 bases between them. Germline V lookup: CDR1 SGHDN, CDR2 FVKESK. The CDR3 here is CASSQAPEAGPQHF. CDR3 sequence (DNA): TGTGCCAGCAGCCAAGCCCCTGAGGCTGGACCCCAGCATTTT.

Only a few counts were recorded for this clonotype. This sequence joins TRBV5-4 and TRBJ2-3; TRBD1 matches at 8 bases. The V gene end was trimmed by 4 bases and the J gene end by 0 bases; junction bases not matched to a gene: 4. The CDR3 is 15 amino acids. Germline CDR1 is SGHNT and CDR2 is YYREEE (reference sequence). The CDR3: CASSRDRISTDTQYF. DNA of the CDR3: TGTGCCAGCAGCCGGGACAGGATAAGCACAGATACGCAGTATTTT.

The chain couples TRBV24-1 to TRBJ2-3; the match to TRBD2 covers 9 bases. In germline, CDR1 is KGHDR, CDR2 SFDVKD. The CDR3 has 16 residues. Unmatched junction bases numbered 9, after V lost 0 bases and J lost 9 bases. In DNA, the CDR3 is TGTGCCACCAGTGATTTGCGGGGCGGCGGGAGGGCCACGCAGTATTTT. It encodes CATSDLRGGGRATQYF.

This clonotype was counted a few times. The rearrangement links TRBV29-1 to TRBJ2-1, with 11 nucleotides matching TRBD2. Germline CDR1 SQVTM, CDR2 ANQGSEA. J lost 9 bases, V lost 4 bases, and 8 bases had no gene match. This CDR3 comprises 14 residues. The CDR3, as DNA: TGCAGCGTTGGTACTAGCGGGAGCGGGAGTGAGCAGTTCTTC. This encodes CSVGTSGSGSEQFF.